The T cell receptor beta chain under discussion was sequenced for a study of vaccination effects on CD4 cells after COVID-19. Study information: Either the mRNA-1273 or the BNT162b2 vaccine was given to participants as two doses. Study findings and constraints: Clones induced by infection and by vaccine showed marked clonal contraction late after vaccination. There was only 1 of 255 vaccine-induced clones in healthy vaccinees that cross-reacted with common cold coronaviruses.

As regards this clone: Its antigen is not known.

Some clones are missing from TCRdb's copy, which holds only in-frame ones; the method was immunoSEQ multiplex PCR. The sample contains approximately 44,000 clones, approximately 80% of which appear only once. CDR1 is MNHEY and CDR2 is SVGAGI in the germline V gene. The trim removed 9 bases at V and 6 bases at J, leaving 7 bases unmatched. The CDR3 totals 13 residues. After expansion with viral peptide pools in the ViraFEST assay, antigen-specific CD4+ T cells were sequenced. Following a 10-day culture, CD4+ T cells were purified. Vaccine recipients, nucleocapsid antibody negative, had no prior SARS-CoV-2 infection. Culturing of some 2 million PBMC per well took place with around 10 IU/ml IL-2 and 9.5 to 10 ug/ml peptides.

The sequencing here drew on CD4+ T cells from PBMCs cultured with HCoV-NL63 spike peptides, taken before COVID-19 vaccination. The TCR was taken from a human donor who received a COVID-19 vaccine. V and J are TRBV6-5 and TRBJ2-1; 8 positions agree with TRBD1. The CDR3 DNA sequence: TGTGCCAGTCGATATGGGACAGGCAATGAGCAGTTCTTC. Translated: CASRYGTGNEQFF.